This TCR beta chain was found in a study of blood T cell repertoires in COVID-19. The overall study: PBMCs, B-cell-depleted T cells, or T cells were the source of the cDNA or gDNA that made up the material.

Trimming cost V 5 bases and J 4 bases; bases outside gene matches: 4. This CDR3 has 15 residues. From germline, CDR1 is SNHLY and CDR2 FYNNEI. The data were produced by immunoSEQ multiplex PCR, yet TCRdb's version contains in-frame clones alone and is incomplete. Of approximately 260,000 clones listed, more than 80% are singletons. This sequence joins TRBV2 and TRBJ1-5; 11 bases agree with TRBD1. This sequence was found in a woman in her thirties or forties with acute or convalescent COVID-19. The specimen was peripheral blood. CDR3 sequence: CASSIGTGGNQPQHF. The DNA of the CDR3 is TGTGCCAGCAGTATCGGGACAGGGGGGAATCAGCCCCAGCATTTT.